Presented here are 7 T cell receptor beta chains from one specimen sequenced in a study of cytotoxic CD8 clonotypes in ibrutinib-treated CLL. Generated by immunoSEQ multiplex PCR, the TCRdb table keeps only in-frame clones and is missing some. This table holds around 200,000 clones, more than 65% found once. The input for sequencing was PBMCs, taken after 12 months of ibrutinib treatment. Source of these receptors: a human donor with chronic lymphocytic leukemia.

The genes are TRBV7-2 and TRBJ2-7, with a tentative D call TRBD1 (5 bases). V was cut by 1 base and J by 9 bases, with 16 bases left in between. CDR3 length: 14 amino acids. CDR1 SGHTA and CDR2 FQGNSA come from the germline V gene. Written as DNA, the CDR3 is TGTGCCAGCAGCTTAGGCGGCACAGCCCAGGGGCAGTACTTC. Protein: CASSLGGTAQGQYF.

The V call is TRBV27, the J call TRBJ1-5; D uncertain. The CDR3 covers 13 residues. Trimming shortened V by 5 bases and J by 5 bases, and 10 bases separated the two germline ends. Germline V gene lookup returns CDR1 MNHEY and CDR2 SMNVEV (reference sequence). The DNA of the CDR3 is TGTGCCAGCAGTACGGGGAAGTATCAGCCCCAGCATTTT. Translation: CASSTGKYQPQHF.

This clone has just a few counts. The chain has TRBV5-4 and TRBJ2-7; perhaps TRBD2 as D (6 bases). CDR1 and CDR2 (germline): SGHNT, YYREEE (reference sequence). V gave up 3 bases and J gave up 6 bases, with 13 bases separating them. The CDR3 is 13 residues long. CDR3 DNA: TGTGCCAGCAGCTCCGGAGGGAGAGGCGAGCAGTACTTC. Protein product: CASSSGGRGEQYF.

The chain carries TRBV7-8 and TRBJ1-6, with TRBD1 as a possible D gene (5 bases). Deletions cut 0 bases from V and 4 bases from J, with 13 bases between. Per germline, CDR1 SGHVS and CDR2 FQNEAQ. The length of the CDR3 is 17 residues. The CDR3 bases are TGTGCCAGCAGCTTAGCGAAGGGACTGAATTATAATTCACCCCTCCACTTT. Protein product: CASSLAKGLNYNSPLHF.

The rearrangement uses TRBV18 and TRBJ2-6; D is unresolved. The CDR3 has 16 residues. Germline V gene lookup returns CDR1 KGHSH and CDR2 LQKENI. The germline V and J ends were trimmed by 6 bases and 1 base, with 13 bases remaining between them. The CDR3 nucleotides are TGTGCCAGCTCCCTTGGACGGCGTTCTGGGGCCAACGTCCTGACTTTC. It codes for CASSLGRRSGANVLTF.

CDR3 amino acids: CASSSTDRLFF. In DNA form, the CDR3 reads TGTGCCAGCAGCTCGACAGACAGGCTGTTTTTT. The V call is TRBV5-6, the J call TRBJ2-2; tentative D call: TRBD1 (5 bases). Trimming removed 3 bases at V and 13 bases at J, with 10 bases between. The CDR3 spans 11 residues. Germline values: CDR1 SGHDT, CDR2 YYEEEE.

The sample holds one count of this clone. The genes are TRBV13 and TRBJ1-2, with a weak D call TRBD1 (5 bases). The germline V and J ends were trimmed by 1 base and 4 bases, with 13 bases remaining between them. The CDR3 length is 15 residues. CDR1 is PRHDT and CDR2 is FYEKMQ in the germline V gene (reference sequence). Written as DNA, the CDR3 is TGTGCCAGCAGCTTAGCGCCGGTCGGGGCCTATGGCTACACCTTC. This sequence encodes CASSLAPVGAYGYTF.